The entry below describes one T cell receptor (beta chain). Here immunoSEQ multiplex PCR was the method, and the copy in TCRdb shows in-frame clones only, minus some. This sample has roughly 69,000 clones, with roughly 98% found just once. This specimen belongs to a study of Tregs in tolerant kidney transplant recipients. The clonotype comes from a human donor who received a combined kidney and bone marrow transplant. The sample consisted of Tregs from blood, taken before the transplant.

The CDR3 loop reads CASSLGQGRGEAFF. Here the CDR3 DNA reads TGTGCCAGCAGTTTAGGACAGGGAAGAGGTGAAGCTTTCTTT. This rearrangement joins TRBV28 to TRBJ1-1, with TRBD1 identical over 8 bases. Germline V lookup: CDR1 MDHEN, CDR2 SYDVKM. V lost 2 bases, J lost 7 bases, and 6 bases stayed unmatched. This CDR3 spans 14 amino acids.